Reported below is one T cell receptor (beta chain). What it binds is not known. Sequencing relied on a cDNA template that was reverse transcribed from extracted RNA. Profiled with immunoSEQ multiplex PCR; TCRdb holds only in-frame clones, not every one. Of over 14,000 clones in the sample, 55% to 70% were seen once. This sample is drawn from a study of CD8+ T cells in alopecia areata. Whole-study findings and limits: Especially in alopecia totalis/universalis, lesional scalp showed greater clonality than normal scalp did. There were also resident alphabeta T cells of normal skin sequenced in scalp samples.

Researchers took lesional scalp punch biopsies and peripheral blood from people who were alopecia areata patients. This clonotype was obtained from a human donor with alopecia areata. This specimen was skin, taken at week 0.

CDR3 region: CAWKAGTENSPLHF. DNA of the CDR3: TGTGCCTGGAAAGCCGGGACAGAAAATTCACCCCTCCACTTT. The rearrangement uses TRBV30 and TRBJ1-6; 7 bases agree with TRBD1. After removal of 4 bases from V and 7 bases from J, the junction contained 7 bases not matched to a gene. There are 14 residues in the CDR3. Per germline, CDR1 GTSNPN and CDR2 SVGIG (reference sequence).